The source of this TCR beta chain is a study of T cells after yellow fever vaccination. This CDR3 spans 13 amino acids. The germline gives CDR1 SGHRS, CDR2 YFSETQ. V lost 0 bases, J lost 7 bases, and 8 bases lay in between. TCRdb passed the 5' RACE reads through MiXCR, listing each CDR3 protein once. The sample carries over 110,000 distinct CDR3 sequences, 6.5% to 8.5% recorded once. This clonotype was recorded at least ten times. The chain recombines TRBV5-1 with TRBJ2-1; D remains ambiguous. The TCR sequence derives from a man aged 25 to 40 who received the YFV17D yellow fever vaccine. Sequences were derived from CD4+ T cells sorted from PBMCs, sampled 5 days after the yellow fever booster vaccination. The CDR3 loop reads CASSLAMRNEQFF. For the CDR3, the DNA is TGCGCCAGCAGCTTGGCAATGCGGAATGAGCAGTTCTTC.